What follows are 21 T cell receptor beta chains derived from one specimen sequenced in a study of T cells in Graves' hyperthyroidism and ophthalmopathy. TCR beta CDR3 regions were amplified from RNA. A first-round RT-PCR of the TCR CDR3 used the HTBI primer set. TCRdb fed the multiplex PCR reads into MiXCR, producing one record per CDR3 protein. This sample yields hundreds of thousands of distinct CDR3 sequences, of which roughly 46% are seen a single time; 8.2% belongs to the top ten. Sequenced: peripheral blood or thyroid tissue (not recorded which). These receptors originate from a woman under 30 with Graves' hyperthyroidism.

V and J are TRBV19 and TRBJ2-2; a possible D gene is TRBD2 (6 bases). The germline V and J ends were trimmed by 4 bases and 5 bases, with 26 bases remaining between them. Germline V gene lookup returns CDR1 LNHDA and CDR2 SQIVND (reference sequence). The CDR3 has 19 residues. CDR3 protein: CASSTPTAGFSRGTGELFF. For the CDR3, the DNA is TGTGCCAGTAGTACCCCGACAGCGGGCTTTTCCCGGGGGACCGGGGAGCTGTTTTTT.

J is TRBJ1-4 and V is TRBV5-1, with D perhaps TRBD1 (6 bases). V was cut by 1 base and J by 0 bases, with 13 bases left in between. The CDR3 is made up of 17 amino acids. Per the germline V gene, CDR1 is SGHRS and CDR2 is YFSETQ. The CDR3 DNA reads as TGCGCCAGCAGCTTGCGCGGACAGATTGCAACTAATGAAAAACTGTTTTTT. Translated: CASSLRGQIATNEKLFF.

Concerning this clonotype: A much larger clone is a single base away; this may be a read error. V is TRBV2 and J is TRBJ1-1; the D is unclear. The CDR3 is 15 residues long. Deletions cut 6 bases from V and 4 bases from J, with 18 bases between. Germline CDR1 and CDR2: SNHLY and FYNNEI. As DNA, the CDR3 is TGTGCCAGCAGCTTAGCGTCAACAGAGGGCACTGAAGCTTTCTTT. Its protein is CASSLASTEGTEAFF.

This clonotype was detected ten times or more. The J gene is TRBJ2-2, the V gene TRBV7-2; D unresolved. The CDR3 is 12 residues long. V shed 3 bases and J shed 7 bases, with 6 bases lying between them. Germline CDR1 and CDR2: SGHTA and FQGNSA. The CDR3 loop is CASSFLRGELFF. Here the CDR3 DNA reads TGTGCCAGCAGCTTCCTGCGCGGGGAGCTGTTTTTT.

The rearrangement links TRBV15 to TRBJ1-5; D perhaps matches TRBD1 (5 bases). This CDR3 region has 14 residues. The V gene's germline CDR1 is LNHNV and CDR2 YYDKDF (reference sequence). With 2 bases removed from V and 7 bases from J, the gap between germline ends came to 12 bases. The CDR3 protein is CATSRRGIGQPQHF. CDR3 DNA sequence: TGTGCCACCAGCAGACGGGGGATTGGGCAGCCCCAGCATTTT. Full variable domain (missing parts from reference TRBV15 and TRBJ1-5): DAMVIQNPRYQVTQFGKPVTLSCSQTLNHNVMYWYQQKSSQAPKLLFHYYDKDFNNEADTPDNFQSRRPNTSFCFLDIRSPGLGDTAMYLCATSRRGIGQPQHFGDGTRLSIL.

As regards this clonotype: This could be a read error, since a much larger clone is one nucleotide away. The rearrangement uses TRBV10-3 and TRBJ2-5; D uncertain. V gave up 6 bases and J gave up 4 bases, with 9 bases separating them. Germline V gene lookup returns CDR1 ENHRY and CDR2 SYGVKD. This CDR3 comprises 12 residues. CDR3 loop: CAISLSTETQYF. The CDR3 DNA follows: TGTGCCATCAGCCTTAGTACAGAGACCCAGTACTTC.

The V call is TRBV2, the J call TRBJ1-2, with D possibly matching TRBD1 (5 bases). CDR1 and CDR2 (germline): SNHLY, FYNNEI. V gave up 6 bases and J gave up 8 bases, with 16 bases separating them. The CDR3 covers 13 residues. The CDR3 loop is CASRPGRQGGYTF. In DNA, the CDR3 is TGTGCCAGCAGGCCGGGACGCCAAGGAGGCTACACCTTC.

This clonotype occurred a few times. The chain's CDR3 is CASSLDRVIETQYF. CDR3 DNA: TGTGCCAGCAGTTTAGACAGGGTGATTGAGACCCAGTACTTC. The V gene is TRBV12-3 or TRBV12-4, the J gene TRBJ2-5, with D possibly TRBD1 on 6 matching bases. CDR3 length equals 14 residues. Trimming left V 1 base short and J 5 bases short, with 11 bases between.

This clonotype has just a few counts. The gene calls are TRBV20-1 and TRBJ1-2, with D possibly being TRBD1 (5 bases). The ends were cut back, 1 base at V and 6 bases at J, with 15 bases in the middle. This CDR3 spans 14 amino acids. Germline V CDR1 and CDR2: DFQATT, SNEGSKA (reference sequence). In nucleotides, the CDR3 is TGCAGTGCTAGAGGGCTCGCAGGGAAAGATGGCTACACCTTC. Protein product: CSARGLAGKDGYTF.

The table lists this clonotype with a few counts. This chain links TRBV24-1 with TRBJ2-2; TRBD2 matches 13 bases. V trimming: 1 base; J trimming: 6 bases; junction bases outside the gene matches: 1. In germline, CDR1 is KGHDR, CDR2 SFDVKD. CDR3 length equals 16 residues. The CDR3 coding sequence is TGTGCCACCAGTGATTTAGGACTAGCGGGGGCCGGGGAGCTGTTTTTT. Protein product: CATSDLGLAGAGELFF.

The rearrangement links TRBV15 to TRBJ2-7; 7 nucleotides agree with TRBD1. The CDR3 spans 12 residues. With 0 bases clipped from V and 7 bases from J, the junction kept 0 bases outside the gene matches. CDR1 and CDR2 from the germline V gene are LNHNV and YYDKDF (reference sequence). The CDR3 DNA follows: TGTGCCACCAGCAGAGAGGACAGGGAGCAGTACTTC. Amino acid sequence: CATSREDREQYF.

The chain combines TRBV5-1 with TRBJ2-7, with 7 nucleotides matching TRBD1. The CDR3 has 15 amino acids. Germline V CDR1 and CDR2: SGHRS, YFSETQ. The ends lost 0 bases at V and 3 bases at J; junction bases unmatched: 6. The CDR3 sequence is CASSLGAGGNYEQYF. The CDR3 region has the DNA TGCGCCAGCAGCTTGGGGGCAGGGGGTAACTACGAGCAGTACTTC.

This clonotype appeared a single time. A much more abundant neighbour one base away suggests this may be a read error. The DNA for the CDR3 is TGTGCCAGCAGAAAGACAGAGGCAACTGAAGCTTTCTTT. Encoded protein: CASRKTEATEAFF. J is TRBJ1-1 and V is TRBV7-9; TRBD1 is a possible D gene (5 bases). V was cut by 6 bases and J by 5 bases, with 13 bases left in between. In germline, CDR1 is SEHNR, CDR2 FQNEAQ (reference sequence). CDR3 size: 13 residues.

This clonotype was counted many times. The J gene is TRBJ1-2, the V gene TRBV2; D is perhaps TRBD1 (6 bases). Germline CDR1 reads SNHLY; CDR2 reads FYNNEI. This CDR3 comprises 14 residues. V was shortened by 5 bases and J by 7 bases, with 17 bases between the two germline ends. CDR3 residues: CASSYAEPGVGYTF. CDR3 in DNA: TGTGCCAGCAGTTACGCCGAACCAGGGGTTGGCTACACCTTC.

The rearrangement joins TRBV15 to TRBJ1-5; TRBD1 might be the D (6 bases). The CDR3 covers 15 residues. Trimming cost V 1 base and J 6 bases, with 13 bases left between them. The germline gives CDR1 LNHNV, CDR2 YYDKDF (reference sequence). For the CDR3, the DNA is TGTGCCACCAGCAGAGGTTTCACAGGGAGTCAGCCCCAGCATTTT. It is translated as CATSRGFTGSQPQHF.

Comment on this clonotype: The junction departs from germline at one end; a sequencing error may be responsible. The V and J genes are TRBV2 and TRBJ1-5; D might be TRBD1 (6 bases). The germline gives CDR1 SNHLY, CDR2 FYNNEI. The CDR3 sequence is 15 residues long. The CDR3 reads CASSQEQGQGQPQHF. The CDR3 region has the DNA TGCGCCAGCAGCCAAGAGCAGGGGCAGGGTCAGCCCCAGCATTTT.

The chain recombines TRBV11-2 with TRBJ1-2; D gene uncertain. Trimming took off 5 bases at V and 7 bases at J, with 17 bases between the two ends. CDR1 is SGHAT, CDR2 FQNNGV, per germline. CDR3 length equals 14 residues. CDR3 DNA sequence: TGTGCCAGCAGCCTCACCAATTCGGCTAGTGGCTACACCTTC. Translating gives CASSLTNSASGYTF.

V gene TRBV6-1 combines with J gene TRBJ1-5, with D hard to call. With 3 bases removed from V and 0 bases from J, the gap between germline ends came to 6 bases. This CDR3 is 14 amino acids long. Germline V CDR1 and CDR2: MNHNS, SASEGT. CDR3 residues: CASSDPYSNQPQHF. CDR3 DNA sequence: TGTGCCAGCAGTGACCCTTATAGCAATCAGCCCCAGCATTTT.

In its sample, this clonotype was seen a few times. The V gene is TRBV4-2, the J gene TRBJ1-1, with D maybe TRBD1 (5 bases). This CDR3 contains 15 residues. Deletions cut 1 base from V and 0 bases from J, with 9 bases between. Germline V gives CDR1 LGHNA, CDR2 YNFKEQ. The DNA of the CDR3 is TGTGCCAGCAGCCAAGGGGGGAACGTGAACACTGAAGCTTTCTTT. Its protein product is CASSQGGNVNTEAFF.

This clonotype appeared a few times. The rearrangement uses TRBV2 and TRBJ2-7; TRBD2 matches at 9 bases. The CDR3 runs 16 residues. After removal of 1 base from V and 9 bases from J, the junction contained 13 bases not matched to a gene. Looked up from germline, CDR1 is SNHLY and CDR2 is FYNNEI. DNA for the CDR3: TGTGCCAGCAGTGAAGAGTCGGCTAGCGGGGCCCTAACGCAGTACTTC. This sequence encodes CASSEESASGALTQYF. The variable domain in full, completed from reference TRBV2 and TRBJ2-7, reads EPEVTQTPSHQVTQMGQEVILRCVPISNHLYFYWYRQILGQKVEFLVSFYNNEISEKSEIFDDQFSVERPDGSNFTLKIRSTKLEDSAMYFCASSEESASGALTQYFGPGTRLTVT.

The chain has TRBV7-8 and TRBJ2-2; 10 bases are a match to TRBD2. The CDR3 runs to 17 residues. Germline V gene data show CDR1 as SGHVS and CDR2 as FQNEAQ. J lost 0 bases, V lost 5 bases, and 6 bases had no gene match. For the CDR3, the DNA is TGTGCCAGCAGCAGACGACTAGCGGGCGCGAACACCGGGGAGCTGTTTTTT. This encodes CASSRRLAGANTGELFF.